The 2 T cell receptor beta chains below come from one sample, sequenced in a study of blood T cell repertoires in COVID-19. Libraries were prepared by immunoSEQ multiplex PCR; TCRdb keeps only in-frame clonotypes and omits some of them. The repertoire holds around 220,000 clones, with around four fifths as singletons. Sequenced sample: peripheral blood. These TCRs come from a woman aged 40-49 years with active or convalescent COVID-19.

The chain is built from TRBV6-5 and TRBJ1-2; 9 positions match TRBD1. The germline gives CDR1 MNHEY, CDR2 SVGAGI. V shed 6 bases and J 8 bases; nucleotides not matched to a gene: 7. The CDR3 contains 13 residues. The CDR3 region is CASSPGQGSGYTF. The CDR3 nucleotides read TGTGCCAGCAGCCCCGGACAGGGGAGCGGCTACACCTTC.

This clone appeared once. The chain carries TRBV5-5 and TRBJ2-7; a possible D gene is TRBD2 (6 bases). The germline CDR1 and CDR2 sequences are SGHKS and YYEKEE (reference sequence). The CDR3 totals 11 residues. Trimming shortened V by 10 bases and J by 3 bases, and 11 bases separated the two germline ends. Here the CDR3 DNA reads TGTGCCTCTGGGGGGAGCTACGAGCAGTACGTC. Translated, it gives CASGGSYEQYV.